This T cell receptor beta chain is drawn from a study of shared clonotypes between healthy human individuals (dated by TCRdb to about 2020). Describing the broader study: A couple of women and a few men aged 18 to 49 years were included in the cohort. Per donor, three plates each were used for CD4 naive and CD4 memory, two for CD8 naive, and one for CD8 memory. To increase sequencing depth and limit assay-specific biases, different laboratories used diverse techniques to prepare libraries and sequence TCR repertoires. Per donor, leukapheresis produced somewhere between about 0.94 and 8.9 billion PBMCs. The study deeply sequenced blood TCR repertoires of five healthy adults to estimate repertoire size and the extent of clonotype sharing between individuals.

CD8 naive samples were CD45RO-negative cells positively selected for CCR7, giving a CD45RA+CCR7+ population that excluded TemRA cells. Healthy HIV-negative adults with no recently reported acute infections or vaccinations were included as donors. All donors were Caucasian adults living in Nashville, Tennessee, USA. Blood was obtained by leukapheresis, after which PBMCs were separated by Ficoll-Histopaque density gradient centrifugation and cryopreserved in liquid nitrogen vapor phase. Purity and quantity of every magnetically sorted T cell population were checked by analytical flow cytometry. From each sorted fraction, genomic DNA was isolated and quantified by UV absorbance on a Nanodrop 2000c. From the cysteine up to the phenylalanine, the CDR3 has a length of 16 residues. The read is trimmed to its CDR3 DNA, 48 bases read in frame from base 1. V is shortened by 0 bases, J by 4 bases, and the region joining them spans 12 bases. The CDR1 and CDR2 encoded by the germline V gene are MNHEY and SVGAGI.

A word on this clone: No cognate antigen has been identified for it. No quality values exist for individual bases; no much larger clone is one base distant.

General study outcomes and caveats: Sampling was restricted to blood, and TCR repertoires in tissue are likely to differ from TCR repertoires in blood. The genetic and exposure-history diversity represented was limited by the small number of donors. Pairwise subsampling led to the expectation that sequencing depth would affect the degree of clonotype sharing among donors. When a handful of donors were compared, the shared fraction of clonotypes was about 5.4% for naive CD4, more than 3% for naive CD8, more than 2% for memory CD4, and around 0.37% for memory CD8. Compared with non-shared clonotypes, clonotypes shared by all four sorted-subset donors had higher generation probabilities. Estimated clonotype richness was generally larger for naive than for memory subsets. Rarefaction of sorted-subset datasets indicated incomplete sequencing despite the large sequencing depth.

TCR CDR3 regions were amplified from genomic DNA by multiplex PCR using the deep immunoSEQ assay. Extracted genomic DNA from each cell subset was distributed evenly across all wells of several immunoSEQ 96-well plates, and each plate was treated as a replicate. For sorted subsets, about 220 ng of genomic DNA, equivalent to 25,000 to 35,000 T cell genomes, went into each replicate PCR. Purified libraries were quantified with a Qubit 3.0 fluorometer, sized on a Bioanalyzer 2100, and re-quantified with the KAPA Library Quantification kit. Each immunoSEQ 96-well plate was sequenced on its own single-read 150-cycle Illumina NextSeq 550 flow cell. Under the source paper's analysis protocol: The immunoSEQ output contained only junctional sequences without quality scores, so filtering could not match that applied to full-length reads. Sequences were annotated with PyIR, a Python wrapper for IgBLAST v1.9, and V/J genes and CDR3 were assigned using IMGT germline references. Reads with weak V/J assignments (E-value above 1e-6), missing CDR3, stop codons, out-of-frame junctions, or ambiguous translated residues were removed. V3J clonotypes were defined by identical inferred V gene, J gene, and CDR3 amino acid sequence. To compute the percentage overlap between repertoires, the number of shared unique clonotypes was divided by the size of the smaller repertoire. Three approaches were used to assess repertoire richness: RTK rarefaction, the Chao1 estimator, and Recon v2.1 estimates of unobserved clonotypes. OLGA was used to compute generation probabilities for all TCRbeta clonotypes that the gDNA method yielded from a handful of donors. TCRdb obtained this table from immuneACCESS and retained in-frame rearrangements with V and J assigned. These tables miss some clones; where compared with another copy, unresolved V genes account for less than half of the shortfall, and the remainder is unexplained. From that table come the V and J calls and clone size; the DNA was used to work out D and trimming. This sample is represented by about 2 million clones; 85% to 95% of them were singletons. 1.2% of the sample is taken by the ten largest.

The chain is made from TRBV6-5 and TRBJ2-2; the best D guess is TRBD2, with 5 bases matching. The specimen was naive CD8+ T cells sorted from blood. The cell subset or site label corresponds to: CD45RA+CCR7+. The TCR was taken from a man aged 18 to 29 in good health. The sequence in DNA is TGTGCCAGCAGTTACTCGATCGGGGAGCTCACCGGGGAGCTGTTTTTT. Its amino acids are CASSYSIGELTGELFF.